The following is a T cell receptor (beta chain) sequence with its context. Its specificity is not known. This was the immunoSEQ version 4 assay in survey mode. Profiled with immunoSEQ multiplex PCR; TCRdb holds only in-frame clones, not every one. The sample lists about 40,000 clones, around 78% occurring once. The stimulus was an HIV-1 Gag 15-mer peptide pool, about 1 ug/peptide/mL. Memory cells lacking CD40L and CD69 with high CD45RO were sorted. CD8+ T cells were removed from PBMCs prior to stimulation. These data belong to a study of persistence of HIV-infected CD4 T cells. CDR1 is SGHVS, CDR2 FQNEAQ, per germline. CDR3 length: 13 amino acids. V was pared by 5 bases and J by 3 bases, with 9 bases between.

The origin of this receptor is an adult man with HIV who was CMV-seropositive. Sequenced material: CD4+ T cells sorted from PBMCs after 18-hour stimulation, taken from a patient who received antiretroviral therapy. The gene calls are TRBV7-8 and TRBJ2-3; D is uncertain. As DNA, the CDR3 is TGTGCCAGCAGCCGACTGGCTACAGATACGCAGTATTTT. Its protein product is CASSRLATDTQYF.